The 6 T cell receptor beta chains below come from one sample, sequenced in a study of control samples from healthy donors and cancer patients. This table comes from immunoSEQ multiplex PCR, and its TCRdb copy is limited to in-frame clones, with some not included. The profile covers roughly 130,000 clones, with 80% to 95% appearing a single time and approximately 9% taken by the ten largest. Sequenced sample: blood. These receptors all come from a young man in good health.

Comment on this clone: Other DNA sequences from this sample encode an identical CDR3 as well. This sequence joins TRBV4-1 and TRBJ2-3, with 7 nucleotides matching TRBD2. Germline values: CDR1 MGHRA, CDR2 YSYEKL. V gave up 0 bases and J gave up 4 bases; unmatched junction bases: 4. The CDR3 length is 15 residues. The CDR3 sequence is CASSQDSSGPDTQYF. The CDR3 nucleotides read TGCGCCAGCAGCCAAGATTCTAGCGGACCAGATACGCAGTATTTT.

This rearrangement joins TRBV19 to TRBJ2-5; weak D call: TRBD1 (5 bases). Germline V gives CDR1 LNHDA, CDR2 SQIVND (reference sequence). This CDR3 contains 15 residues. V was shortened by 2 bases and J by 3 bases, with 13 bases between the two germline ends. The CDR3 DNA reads TGTGCCAGTAGTATATCCCCGGGCAGGGAAGAGACCCAGTACTTC. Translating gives CASSISPGREETQYF.

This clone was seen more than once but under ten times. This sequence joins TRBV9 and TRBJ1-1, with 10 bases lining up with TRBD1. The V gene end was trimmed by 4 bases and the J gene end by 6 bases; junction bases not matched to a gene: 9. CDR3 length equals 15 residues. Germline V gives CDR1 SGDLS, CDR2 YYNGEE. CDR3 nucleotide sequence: TGTGCCAGCAGCATTTCCGGGACAGGGGCGTCTGAAGCTTTCTTT. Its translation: CASSISGTGASEAFF.

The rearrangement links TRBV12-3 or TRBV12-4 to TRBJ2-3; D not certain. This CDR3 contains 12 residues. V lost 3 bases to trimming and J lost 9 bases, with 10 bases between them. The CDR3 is CASSFFGGTQYF. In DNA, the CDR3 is TGTGCCAGCAGTTTCTTCGGTGGAACGCAGTATTTT.

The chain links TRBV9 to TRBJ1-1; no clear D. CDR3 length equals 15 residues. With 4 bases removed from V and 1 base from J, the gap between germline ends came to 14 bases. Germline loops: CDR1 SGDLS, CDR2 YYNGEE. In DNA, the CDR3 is TGTGCCAGCAGCCCCCGGGAGATCGAGAACACTGAAGCTTTCTTT. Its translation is CASSPREIENTEAFF.

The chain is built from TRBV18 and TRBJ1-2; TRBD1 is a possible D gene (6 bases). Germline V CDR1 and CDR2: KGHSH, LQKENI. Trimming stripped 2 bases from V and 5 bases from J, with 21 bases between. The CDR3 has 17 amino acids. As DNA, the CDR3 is TGTGCCAGCTCACCAACGAGATCCCCGACAGGAGGGTATGGCTACACCTTC. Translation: CASSPTRSPTGGYGYTF.